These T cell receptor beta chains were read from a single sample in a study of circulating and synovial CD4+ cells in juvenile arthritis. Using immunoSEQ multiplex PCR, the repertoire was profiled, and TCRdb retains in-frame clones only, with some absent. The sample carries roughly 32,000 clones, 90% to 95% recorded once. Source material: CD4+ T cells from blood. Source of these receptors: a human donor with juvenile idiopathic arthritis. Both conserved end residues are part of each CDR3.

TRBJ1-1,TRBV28,CASSLYGVRGGTEAFF
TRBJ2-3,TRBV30,CAWSVPAGVTDTQYF
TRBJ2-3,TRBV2,CASKWPDTQYF
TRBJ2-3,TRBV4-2,CASSQVTLSTDAQYF
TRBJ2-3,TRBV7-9,CASSSKTRDRAADTQYF
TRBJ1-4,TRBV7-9,CASSLRWTGRGSNEKLFF
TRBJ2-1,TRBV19,CASSIRLAGVNEQFF
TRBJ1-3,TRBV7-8,CASSGGISGNTIYF
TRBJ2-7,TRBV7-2,CASNLASGGSRGLYF
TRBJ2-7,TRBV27,CASSFRSGQGAYEQYF
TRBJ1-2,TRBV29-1,CSVERFSGVNYGYTF
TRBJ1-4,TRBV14,CASSQVGAAEKLFF
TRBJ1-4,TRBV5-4,CASSLPGQTNEKLFF
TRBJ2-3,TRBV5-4,CASSVRTSRVSYTDTQYF
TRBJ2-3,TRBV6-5,CASSYGQGSSTDTQYF
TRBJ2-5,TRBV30,CAWSVLGTGKETQYF
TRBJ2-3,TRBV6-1,CASTGVADTQYF
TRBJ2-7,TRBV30,CAWKGLAGVGLEQYF
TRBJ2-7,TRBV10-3,CAITPGLAGDEQYF
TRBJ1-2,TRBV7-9,CASTLGQSLIYTF
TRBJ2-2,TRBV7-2,CASSFARGLAGELFF
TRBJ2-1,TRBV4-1,CASSQDYLLAGGYNEQFF
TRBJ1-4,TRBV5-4,CASSTKMTGGVEKLFF
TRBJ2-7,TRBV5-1,CASSSGQGYEQYF
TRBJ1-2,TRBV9,CASSSNQGSYGYTF
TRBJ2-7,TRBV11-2,CASSPRRDRVFYEQYF
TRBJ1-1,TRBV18,CASLDRGPNTEAFF
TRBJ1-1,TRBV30,CACTGGGNTEAFF
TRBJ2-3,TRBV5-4,CASSLDQGAKDTQYF
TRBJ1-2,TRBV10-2,CASSSSDRGYGYTF
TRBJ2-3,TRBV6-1,CASSSTSPGTQYF
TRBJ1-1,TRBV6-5,CASRDSALPEAFF
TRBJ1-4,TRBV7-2,CASSLRGGRDNEKLFF
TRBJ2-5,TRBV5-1,CASSFSATTSGAQETQYF
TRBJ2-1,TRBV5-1,CASSSGLAGNNEQFF
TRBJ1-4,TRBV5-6,CASSLGGTGGEKLFF
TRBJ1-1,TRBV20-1,CTTWGGTEAFF
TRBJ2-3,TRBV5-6,CASSSVDGGSTDTQYF
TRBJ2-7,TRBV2,CASTGTDFSYEQYF
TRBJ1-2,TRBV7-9,CASSPTGGTGYTF
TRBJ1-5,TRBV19,CASSTATGDQPQHF
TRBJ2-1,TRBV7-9,CASSDGWRDYNEQFF
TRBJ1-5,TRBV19,CASSIGANNQPQHF
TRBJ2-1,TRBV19,CASSLAGGSSYNEQFF
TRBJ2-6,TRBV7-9,CASSLSQGFSGANVLTF
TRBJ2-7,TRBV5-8,CASSQGSEQYF
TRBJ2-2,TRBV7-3,CASSLGTDTGELFF
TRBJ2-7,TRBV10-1,CASSSSGSSYEQYF
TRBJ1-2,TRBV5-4,CASSRGLVASWDKDYGYTF
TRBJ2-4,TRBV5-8,CASSSGLNYAKNIQYF
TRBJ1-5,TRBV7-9,CASSLVLQNGGNQPQHF
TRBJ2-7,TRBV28,CASTGQGYEQYF
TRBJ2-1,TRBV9,CASSVGTSGRVFNEQFF
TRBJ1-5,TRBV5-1,CASSSGQPNQPQHF
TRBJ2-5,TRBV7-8,CASSLGVYLPETQYF
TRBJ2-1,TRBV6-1,CASRTSGGPYNEQFF
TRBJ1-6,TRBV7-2,CASSVSPREMPLHF
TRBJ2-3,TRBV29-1,CSVDAGGGTDTQYF
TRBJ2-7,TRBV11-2,CASSPMWQGSYEQYF